This T cell receptor (beta chain) is from a study of OX40 agonist ivuxolimab in advanced cancers. For the study at large: Patients were treated with intravenous ivuxolimab, dosed at 0.01 to 10 mg/kg and infused every 2 weeks. Age averaged around 60 years (range roughly 23 to 79), and roughly 80% were male.

Deletions cut 10 bases from V and 7 bases from J, with 13 bases between. The CDR3 covers 12 residues. Germline V CDR1 and CDR2: LNHDA, SQIVND (reference sequence). Repertoires were generated with immunoSEQ multiplex PCR, while TCRdb's copy carries only in-frame clones and drops some. The sample contains about 54,000 clones, roughly 81% of which appear only once. The V gene is TRBV19, the J gene TRBJ2-2, with D uncertain. This clonotype was sampled from an adult with an advanced solid tumor such as melanoma, head and neck, liver or kidney cancer. This material consisted of CD4+ or CD8+ T cells sorted from blood, taken in a trial of the OX40 agonist ivuxolimab. This chain's CDR3 is CAIRRVGGELFF. CDR3 nucleotides: TGTGCCATAAGAAGGGTTGGCGGGGAGCTGTTTTTT.